This TCR beta chain was found in a study of cytomegalovirus exposure and HLA in healthy donors (dated by TCRdb to the late 2010s). About the full investigation: An earlier analysis of more than 550 of the donors reported 250 to 300 Gb of sequence data and around 100 million unique TCR beta sequences obtained from some 200 million T cells. An early release that covered about 600 HLA-typed donors contained about 290 gigabases of sequencing data and around 85 million unique TCR sequences. Several DR-DQ haplotypes were handled as single units for association and clustering because linkage in the cohort was strong. An earlier analysis of 587 of the donors used high-throughput TCR beta sequencing to judge whether each TCR beta V gene segment behaved as functional or pseudogenic. Across around 400 genotyped donors of the cohort, an average of about 240,000 unique TCR beta nucleotide sequences per donor were sequenced, and 15% to 20% of those sequences were non-productive. All discovery cohort repertoires had been generated using a single sequencing platform. Donor age, sex, ethnicity and CMV serostatus were compiled together with the repertoire data. The study used immunosequencing to profile the T cell repertoires of approximately 690 subjects and linked those repertoires to cytomegalovirus serostatus. The study was designed to test whether signatures of past pathogen exposure could be identified by cataloging public T cell receptors. Both class I and class II loci were covered by HLA typing, at four-digit resolution. Besides the first cohort of 500 to 700 subjects, a separate validation cohort made up of over 100 different subjects was used. Of the 350 to 450 genotyped donors, 81% were placed in the genetic ancestry cluster associated with self-reported Caucasian donors. To study patterns of TCR occurrence, a later analysis re-analyzed previously published TCR beta repertoires from hundreds of donors and added high-resolution HLA genotyping. Genome-wide SNP genotypes for about 60% of the roughly 670 donors were used in a later genetic analysis, which treated that subset as a discovery cohort. To predict cytomegalovirus infection status, the study brought together high-throughput TCR immunosequencing, statistical association of individual TCRs with disease status, and machine learning. In the later analysis, no new phenotypic data were used to find candidate immune exposures; instead, reliance was placed on TCR beta sequences and their occurrence across donors. Typing coverage varied by locus: 629-630 donors for A, B, C, DRB1 and DQB1; approximately 500 for DQA1; more than 600 for DPA1; 450 to 480 for DPB1.

The cohort comprised under 700 healthy bone marrow donors. At the time of sampling, all cohort members were nominally healthy, though unrecorded immune exposures were likely present. The donor was CMV seronegative and belonged to the group of over 300 seronegative cohort members. Each donor provided a peripheral blood sample, and peripheral blood mononuclear cells were used for TCR beta sequencing. The Qiagen DNeasy Blood Extraction Kit was used to extract genomic DNA from the blood cell samples. This clone came up a few times. The antigen this receptor binds is unknown. Base qualities are not recorded, but no much larger clone differs from it by a single base. Libraries came from the immunoSEQ multiplex PCR assay. A mixture of 60 forward primers for TCR Vbeta segments and 13 reverse primers for TCR Jbeta segments was used in the multiplex PCR. The CDR3 region of rearranged TCR beta genes was amplified from genomic DNA with a multiplex PCR assay. On the Illumina HiSeq System, the amplified TCR beta libraries were sequenced as 87-base-pair reads. Turning to the authors' computational methods: A later analysis tallied tens of millions of unique TCR beta chains across the roughly 610 repertoires, and some 10 million of those chains were shared by two or more donors. A nearest-neighbor algorithm error-corrected the raw reads and collapsed the reads into unique sequences, merging closely related sequences to remove PCR and sequencing errors. To assign V, D and J gene segments, CDR3 sequences were aligned to IMGT reference sequences. For a sequence to be retained, a match of at least six nucleotides was required to both a V gene segment and a J gene segment. A rearrangement counted as productive if the CDR3 had no stop codons and remained in frame with V and J, and every other rearrangement counted as non-productive. Following IMGT convention, CDR3 was defined as the stretch from the second conserved V-encoded cysteine to the conserved J-encoded phenylalanine. The earlier analysis of about 640 of the donors excluded any sequence lacking an unambiguous match to a single V gene segment. An earlier analysis of 587 of the donors called V segments functional above 56.7% productive rearrangements and segregating when the between-donor standard deviation exceeded 5%. To diagnose cytomegalovirus status from the catalog of TCR beta chain sequences, a statistical classification framework was built. V and J gene assignment, in a later analysis, came from comparing TCR nucleotide sequences with IMGT/GENE-DB human TR gene sequences. A later analysis assigned CDR3 sequences and most-parsimonious VDJ recombination scenarios with the TCRdist pipeline. In a later analysis, each TCR beta chain was defined by its CDR3 amino acid sequence together with its V-gene family, and reads lacking a unique V-gene family were excluded. As a way to deal with suspected cross-contamination and a sequencing artifact, a later analysis dropped 640 or so nucleotide sequences that were highly shared and had low generation probability. In a later analysis, a clonal expansion index was calculated for each public chain from normalized within-repertoire ranks of inferred template counts. In a later analysis, generation probabilities were computed with a VDJ recombination model fitted to out-of-frame rearrangements, and the resulting probabilities were checked against IGoR. In a later analysis, TCR-TCR, TCR-HLA and TCR-CMV co-occurrence was scored with hypergeometric tests, and a repertoire-size bias correction was applied to TCR pairs. A later analysis estimated false discovery rates by permuting HLA or CMV assignments 20 times. In a later analysis, co-occurring TCRs were grouped with DBSCAN, and TCRdist sequence similarity was added when clustering was performed within HLA-allele-positive subsets. Repertoires with fewer than 30,000 or more than 120,000 public chains, plus five repertoires with anomalous nucleotide sharing, were excluded from co-occurrence clustering. TCRdb carries this immuneACCESS record with in-frame sequences only. Its versions omit some clonotypes, under half of them owing to an unresolved V gene in the studies checked, with the rest unexplained. The V and J calls and clone size were taken over from that table, and D and trimming were inferred from the DNA. This sample holds around 150,000 clones; 75% to 80% were observed only once. Jointly, the top ten make up approximately 3% of the sample.

Here is what the overall study found, with its caveats: Broadly in line with IMGT annotations, most TCR beta V segments showed up in productive rearrangements about 87% or about 30% of the time in an earlier analysis of several hundred of the donors. The classifier was reported to diagnose cytomegalovirus status with high specificity and sensitivity in both the original cohort and the validation cohort. The presence/absence analyses assumed that sequencing depth was roughly uniform across donors, and that assumption may not be true. It was suggested by the authors that the approach could potentially be generalized to other disease states and immunological phenotypes. While some public TCRs were present in many individuals, most TCR sequences turned up only very rarely across donors. In a later analysis, several top co-occurrence clusters were reported to appear linked to parvovirus B19, influenza, CMV and Epstein-Barr virus. A further reported finding was that TCR beta sequences accurately predicted the HLA-A and HLA-B alleles for most subjects in the first cohort. The cohort was sequenced for TCR beta chains only, and without alpha or paired-chain data the features that could be detected were limited. The study listed 164 TCR beta chains as associated with cytomegalovirus. A later analysis found that most CMV-associated TCR beta chains appeared HLA-restricted, with HLA associations seemingly driven largely by CMV exposure. CMV serostatus was the only immune exposure information available for the cohort. A later analysis associated 16,951 TCR beta sequences with specific HLA alleles at a false discovery rate of 0.05. A few of the identified cytomegalovirus-associated TCR beta chains were confirmed in vitro to be specific for cytomegalovirus antigens. In a later genetic analysis, fewer N-insertions in productive TCRs were reported among donors in an Asian-associated ancestry cluster than the roughly 710-donor mean. Because counts were too low, 15 or so rarely observed V segments, including chromosome 9 orphons, were excluded from the earlier analysis of 587 of the donors. A cluster of highly shared sequence variants was judged likely to be a technical artifact of the sequencing pipeline. In a later analysis, the rate of TCR association differed among HLA loci, with DRB1 alleles having the most associated TCRs and HLA-C alleles having the fewest. In a later analysis, HLA-associated TCR beta chains showed more clonal expansion and lower generation probabilities than non-associated chains that were equally common. The 87-base-pair reads could not distinguish some IMGT-functional V segments, including TRBV6-2 and TRBV6-3, so those segments were excluded. Linkage disequilibrium might explain the correlated functional status among segregating V segments, but an unknown experimental factor could not be excluded. Assigning TCR associations to individual alleles was difficult when HLA alleles, especially DR and DQ, strongly co-occurred. HLA typing was unavailable for some donors at each locus, so association tests used only the typed subset. V-gene and J-gene trimming of TCR beta chains was associated with a missense DCLRE1C variant in a later genetic analysis, and the association was replicated in an independent cohort.

The CDR3 runs 12 amino acids, cysteine and phenylalanine included. The retained sequence is limited to the CDR3, 36 bases, with the frame set at the first base. Based on the germline V gene, the CDR1 and CDR2 sequences are LGHNA and YNFKEQ. V loses 1 base, J loses 7 bases, and the germline ends lie 7 bases apart. The chain was built from TRBV4-2 and TRBJ1-2; too little of a D gene remains to name it. The sequence derives from a woman aged 40 to 50 in good health and CMV-seronegative. The source material was PBMCs. The sequenced DNA: TGTGCCAGCAGCCAAGTACTTAGTGGCTACACCTTC. This encodes CASSQVLSGYTF.